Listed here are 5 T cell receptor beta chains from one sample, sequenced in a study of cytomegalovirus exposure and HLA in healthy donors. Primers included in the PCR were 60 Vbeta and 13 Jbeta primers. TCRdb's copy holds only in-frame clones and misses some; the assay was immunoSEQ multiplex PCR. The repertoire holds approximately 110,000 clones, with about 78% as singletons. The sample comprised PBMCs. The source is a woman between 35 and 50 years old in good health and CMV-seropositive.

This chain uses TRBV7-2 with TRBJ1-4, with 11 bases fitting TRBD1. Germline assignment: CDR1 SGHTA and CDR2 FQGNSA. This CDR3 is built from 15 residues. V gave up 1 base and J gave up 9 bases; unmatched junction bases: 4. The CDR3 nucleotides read TGTGCCAGCAGCTTAGTCGGGACAGGGGGGAAAAAACTGTTTTTT. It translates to CASSLVGTGGKKLFF.

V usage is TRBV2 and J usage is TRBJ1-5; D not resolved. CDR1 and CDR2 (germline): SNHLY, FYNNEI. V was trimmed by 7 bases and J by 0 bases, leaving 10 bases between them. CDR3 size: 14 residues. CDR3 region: CASNWQASNQPQHF. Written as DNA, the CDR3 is TGTGCCAGCAATTGGCAGGCTAGCAATCAGCCCCAGCATTTT.

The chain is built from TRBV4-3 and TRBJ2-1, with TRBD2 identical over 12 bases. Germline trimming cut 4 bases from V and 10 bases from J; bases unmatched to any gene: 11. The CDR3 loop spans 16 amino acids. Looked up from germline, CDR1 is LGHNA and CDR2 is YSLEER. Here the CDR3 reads CASSRRLAGAQREQFF. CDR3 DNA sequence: TGCGCCAGCAGCCGTCGACTAGCGGGGGCCCAACGGGAGCAGTTCTTC.

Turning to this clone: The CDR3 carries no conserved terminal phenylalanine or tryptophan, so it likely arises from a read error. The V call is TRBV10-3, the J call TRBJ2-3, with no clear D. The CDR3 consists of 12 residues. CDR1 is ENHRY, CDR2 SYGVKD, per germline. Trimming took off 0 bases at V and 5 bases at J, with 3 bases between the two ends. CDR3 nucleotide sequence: TGTGCCATCAGTGAGTCGGGAGATACGCAGTATGTT. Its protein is CAISESGDTQYV.

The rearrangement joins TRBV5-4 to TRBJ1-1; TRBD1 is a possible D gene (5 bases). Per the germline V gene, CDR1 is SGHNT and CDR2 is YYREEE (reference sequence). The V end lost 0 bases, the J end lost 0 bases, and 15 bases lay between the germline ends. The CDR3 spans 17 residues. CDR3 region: CASSLAAQGFMNTEAFF. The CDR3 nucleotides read TGTGCCAGCAGCTTGGCCGCGCAGGGCTTCATGAACACTGAAGCTTTCTTT.